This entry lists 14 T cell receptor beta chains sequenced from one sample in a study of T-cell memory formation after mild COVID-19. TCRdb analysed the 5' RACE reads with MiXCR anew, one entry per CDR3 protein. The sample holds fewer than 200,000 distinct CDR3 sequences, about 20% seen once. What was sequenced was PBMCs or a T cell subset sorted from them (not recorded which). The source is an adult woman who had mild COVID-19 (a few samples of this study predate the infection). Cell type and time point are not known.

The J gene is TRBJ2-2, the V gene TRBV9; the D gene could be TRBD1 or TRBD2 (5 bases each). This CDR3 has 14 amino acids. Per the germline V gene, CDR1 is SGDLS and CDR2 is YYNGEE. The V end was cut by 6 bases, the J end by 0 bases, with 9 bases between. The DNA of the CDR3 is TGTGCCAGCACACCGGGGCCGAACACCGGGGAGCTGTTTTTT. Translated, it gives CASTPGPNTGELFF. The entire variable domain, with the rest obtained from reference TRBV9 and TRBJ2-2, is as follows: DSGVTQTPKHLITATGQRVTLRCSPRSGDLSVYWYQQSLDQGLQFLIQYYNGEERAKGNILERFSAQQFPDLHSELNLSSLELGDSALYFCASTPGPNTGELFFGEGSRLTVL.

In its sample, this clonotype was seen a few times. The CDR3 protein is CASSLAADSRTGVNEQFF. CDR3 in DNA: TGTGCCAGCAGCTTAGCCGCCGATAGCAGGACAGGGGTAAATGAGCAGTTCTTC. The chain combines TRBV7-9 with TRBJ2-1, with 9 bases aligning to TRBD1. Germline V gives CDR1 SEHNR, CDR2 FQNEAQ (reference sequence). After removal of 0 bases from V and 7 bases from J, the junction contained 13 bases not matched to a gene. The CDR3 runs 18 residues.

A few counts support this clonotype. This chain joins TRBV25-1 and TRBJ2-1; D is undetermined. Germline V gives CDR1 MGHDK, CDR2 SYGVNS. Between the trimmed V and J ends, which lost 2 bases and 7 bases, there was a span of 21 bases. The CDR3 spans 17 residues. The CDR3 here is CASSEERTIVNENEQFF. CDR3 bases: TGTGCCAGCAGTGAAGAAAGGACCATCGTCAACGAGAATGAGCAGTTCTTC.

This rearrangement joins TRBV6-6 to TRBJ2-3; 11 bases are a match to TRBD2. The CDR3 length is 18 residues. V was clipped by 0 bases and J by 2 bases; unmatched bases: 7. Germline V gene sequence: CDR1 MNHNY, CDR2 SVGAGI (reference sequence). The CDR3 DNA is TGTGCCAGCAGTTACTCGAGGGCTAGCGGGGGGCACACAGATACGCAGTATTTT. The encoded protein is CASSYSRASGGHTDTQYF.

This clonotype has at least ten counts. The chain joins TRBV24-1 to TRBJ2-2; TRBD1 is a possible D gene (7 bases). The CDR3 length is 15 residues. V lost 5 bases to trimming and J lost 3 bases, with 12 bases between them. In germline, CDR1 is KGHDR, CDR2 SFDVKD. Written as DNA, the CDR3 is TGTGCCACCAGTGTAACAGGGGAGGACACCGGGGAGCTGTTTTTT. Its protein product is CATSVTGEDTGELFF.

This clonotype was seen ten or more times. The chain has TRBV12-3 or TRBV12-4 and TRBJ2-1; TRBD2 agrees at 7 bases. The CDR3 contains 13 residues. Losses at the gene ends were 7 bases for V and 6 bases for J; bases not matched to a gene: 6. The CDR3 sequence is CASTSGGGNEQFF. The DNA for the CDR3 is TGTGCCAGCACCTCGGGAGGAGGCAATGAGCAGTTCTTC.

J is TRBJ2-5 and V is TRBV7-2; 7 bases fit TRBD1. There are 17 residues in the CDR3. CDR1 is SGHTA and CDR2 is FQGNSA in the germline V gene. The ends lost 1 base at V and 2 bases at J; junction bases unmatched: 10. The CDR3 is CASSLDEWDSQQETQYF. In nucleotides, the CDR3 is TGTGCCAGCAGCTTAGATGAGTGGGACAGCCAGCAAGAGACCCAGTACTTC.

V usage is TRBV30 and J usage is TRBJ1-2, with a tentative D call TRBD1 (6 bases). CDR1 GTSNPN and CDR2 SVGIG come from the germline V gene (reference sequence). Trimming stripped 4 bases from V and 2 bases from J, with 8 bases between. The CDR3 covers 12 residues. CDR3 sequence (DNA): TGTGCCTGGATAGGGGGGAACTATGGCTACACCTTC. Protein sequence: CAWIGGNYGYTF.

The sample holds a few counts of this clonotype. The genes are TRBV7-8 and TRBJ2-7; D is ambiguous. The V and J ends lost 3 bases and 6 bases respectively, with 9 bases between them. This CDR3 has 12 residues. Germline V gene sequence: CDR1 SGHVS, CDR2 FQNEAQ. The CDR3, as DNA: TGTGCCAGCAGCTTCTCCGCAGGCGAGCAGTACTTC. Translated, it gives CASSFSAGEQYF.

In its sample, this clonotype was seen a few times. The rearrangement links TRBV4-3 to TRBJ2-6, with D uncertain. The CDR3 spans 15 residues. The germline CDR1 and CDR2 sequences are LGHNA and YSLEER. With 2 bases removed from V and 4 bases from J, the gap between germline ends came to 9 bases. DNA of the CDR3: TGCGCCAGCAGCCAAAAAGGGTCCGGGGCCAACGTCCTGACTTTC. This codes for CASSQKGSGANVLTF.

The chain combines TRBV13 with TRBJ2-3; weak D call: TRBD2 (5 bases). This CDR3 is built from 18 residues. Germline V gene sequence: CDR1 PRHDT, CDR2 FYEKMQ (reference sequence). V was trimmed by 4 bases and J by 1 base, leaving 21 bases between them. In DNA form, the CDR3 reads TGTGCCAGCAGCTCACCCCCAGGACTCGATAGAGGCACAGATACGCAGTATTTT. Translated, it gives CASSSPPGLDRGTDTQYF.

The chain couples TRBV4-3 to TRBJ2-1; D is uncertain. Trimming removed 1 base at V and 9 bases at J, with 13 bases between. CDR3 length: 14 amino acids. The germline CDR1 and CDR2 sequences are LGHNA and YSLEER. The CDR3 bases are TGCGCCAGCAGCCAAGCCGGTGCTTCCCCTGAGCAGTTCTTC. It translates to CASSQAGASPEQFF.

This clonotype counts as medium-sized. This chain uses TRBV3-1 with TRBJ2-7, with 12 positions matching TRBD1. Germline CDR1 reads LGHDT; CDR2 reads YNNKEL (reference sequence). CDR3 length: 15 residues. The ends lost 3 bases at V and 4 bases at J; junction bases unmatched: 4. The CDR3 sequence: CASSQPGQGAYEQYF. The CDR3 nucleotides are TGTGCCAGCAGCCAGCCGGGACAGGGGGCGTACGAGCAGTACTTC.

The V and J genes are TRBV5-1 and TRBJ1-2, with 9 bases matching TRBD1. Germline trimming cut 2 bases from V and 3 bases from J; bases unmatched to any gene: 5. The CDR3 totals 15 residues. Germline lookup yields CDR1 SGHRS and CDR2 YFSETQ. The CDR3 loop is CASSFTGGYDYGYTF. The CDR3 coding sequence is TGCGCCAGCAGCTTTACAGGGGGCTACGACTATGGCTACACCTTC.